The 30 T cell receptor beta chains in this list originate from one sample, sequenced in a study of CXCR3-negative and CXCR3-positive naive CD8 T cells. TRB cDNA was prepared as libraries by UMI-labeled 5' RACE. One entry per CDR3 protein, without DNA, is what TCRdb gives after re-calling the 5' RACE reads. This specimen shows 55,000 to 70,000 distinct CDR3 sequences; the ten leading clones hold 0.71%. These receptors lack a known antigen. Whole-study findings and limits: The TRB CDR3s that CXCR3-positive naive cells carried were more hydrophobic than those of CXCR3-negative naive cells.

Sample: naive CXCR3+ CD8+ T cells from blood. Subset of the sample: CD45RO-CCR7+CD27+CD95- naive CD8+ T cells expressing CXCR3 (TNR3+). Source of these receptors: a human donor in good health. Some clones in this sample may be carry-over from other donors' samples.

CDR3: CASSISGYTGELFF. The rearrangement joins TRBV6-5 to TRBJ2-2; the D call of TRBD2 rests on TCRdb alone, since no DNA is present to check it. The CDR3 covers 14 residues. Germline V gene lookup returns CDR1 MNHEY and CDR2 SVGAGI.

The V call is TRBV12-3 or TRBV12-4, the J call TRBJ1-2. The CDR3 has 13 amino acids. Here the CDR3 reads CASSPNRVYGYTF.

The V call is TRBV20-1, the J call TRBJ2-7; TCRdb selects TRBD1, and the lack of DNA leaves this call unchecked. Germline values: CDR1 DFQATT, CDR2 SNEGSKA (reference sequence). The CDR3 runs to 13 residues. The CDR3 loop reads CSARPTGDYEQYF.

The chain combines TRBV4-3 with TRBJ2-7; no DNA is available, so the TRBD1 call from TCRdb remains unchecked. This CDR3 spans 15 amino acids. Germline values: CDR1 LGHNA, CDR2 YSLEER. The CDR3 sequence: CASSHGQGSSYEQYF.

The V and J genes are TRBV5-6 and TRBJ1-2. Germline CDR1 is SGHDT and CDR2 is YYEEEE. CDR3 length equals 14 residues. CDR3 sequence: CASAKKDGDYGYTF.

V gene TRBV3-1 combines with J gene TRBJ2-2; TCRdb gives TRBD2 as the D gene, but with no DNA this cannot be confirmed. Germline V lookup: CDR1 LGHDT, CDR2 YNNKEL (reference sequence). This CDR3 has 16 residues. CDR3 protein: CASSPSGGARTGELFF.

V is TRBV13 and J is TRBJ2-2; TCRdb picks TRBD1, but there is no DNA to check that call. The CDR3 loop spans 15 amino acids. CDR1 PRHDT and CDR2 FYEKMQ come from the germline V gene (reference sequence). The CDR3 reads CASSPRGEQSGELFF.

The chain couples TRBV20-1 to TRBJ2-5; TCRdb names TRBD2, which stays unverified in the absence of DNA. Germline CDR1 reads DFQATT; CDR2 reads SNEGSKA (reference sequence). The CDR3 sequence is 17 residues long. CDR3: CSASRGGASLFQETQYF.

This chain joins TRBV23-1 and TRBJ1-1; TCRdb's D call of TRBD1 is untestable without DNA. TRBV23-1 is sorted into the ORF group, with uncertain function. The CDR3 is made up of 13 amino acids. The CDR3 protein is CASTGHPCTEAFF.

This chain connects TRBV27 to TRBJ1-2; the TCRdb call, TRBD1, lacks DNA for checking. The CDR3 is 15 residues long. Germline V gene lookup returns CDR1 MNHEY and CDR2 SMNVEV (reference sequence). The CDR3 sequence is CASSTAGGNNYGYTF.

CDR3 residues: CASSVETGGASGYTF. The chain has TRBV9 and TRBJ1-2; TCRdb designates TRBD1, a call that cannot be tested without DNA. The CDR3 is made up of 15 amino acids. Looked up from germline, CDR1 is SGDLS and CDR2 is YYNGEE.

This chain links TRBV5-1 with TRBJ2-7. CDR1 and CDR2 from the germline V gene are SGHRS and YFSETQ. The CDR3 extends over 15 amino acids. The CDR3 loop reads CASSLTSGSSYEQYF.

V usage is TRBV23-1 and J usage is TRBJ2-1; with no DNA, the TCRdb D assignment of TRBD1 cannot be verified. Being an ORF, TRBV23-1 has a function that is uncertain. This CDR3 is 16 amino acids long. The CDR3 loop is CASTPLRDRVDNEQFF.

The CDR3 protein is CATSELGQTMETQYF. The chain couples TRBV24-1 to TRBJ2-5. This CDR3 is 15 amino acids long. CDR1 is KGHDR, CDR2 SFDVKD, per germline.

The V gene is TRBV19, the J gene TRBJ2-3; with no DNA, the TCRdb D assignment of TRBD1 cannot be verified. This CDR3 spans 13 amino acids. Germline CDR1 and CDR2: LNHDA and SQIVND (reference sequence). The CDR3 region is CASSGPRADTQYF.

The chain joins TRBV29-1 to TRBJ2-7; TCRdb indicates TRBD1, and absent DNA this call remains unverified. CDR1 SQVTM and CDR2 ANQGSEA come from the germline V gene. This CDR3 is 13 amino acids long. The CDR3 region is CSVVGDIPYEQYF.

The chain's CDR3 is CSDAGGQGTGYTF. This chain joins TRBV29-1 and TRBJ1-2; absent DNA, TCRdb's TRBD1 call cannot be checked. The CDR3 runs to 13 residues. The germline gives CDR1 SQVTM, CDR2 ANQGSEA.

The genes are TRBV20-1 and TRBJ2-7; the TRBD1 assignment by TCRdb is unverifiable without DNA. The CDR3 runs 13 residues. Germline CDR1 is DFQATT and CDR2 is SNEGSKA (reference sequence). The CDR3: CSATSTGDYEQYF.

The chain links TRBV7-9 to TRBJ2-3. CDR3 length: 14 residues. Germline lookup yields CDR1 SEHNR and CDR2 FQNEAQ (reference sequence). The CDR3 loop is CASSLYRDADTQYF.

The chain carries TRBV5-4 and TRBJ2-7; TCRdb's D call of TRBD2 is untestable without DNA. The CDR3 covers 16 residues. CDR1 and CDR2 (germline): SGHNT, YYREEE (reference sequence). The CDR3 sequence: CASSPAVAGGTYEQYF. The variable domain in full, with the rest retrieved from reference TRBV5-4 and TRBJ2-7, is ETGVTQSPTHLIKTRGQQVTLRCSSQSGHNTVSWYQQALGQGPQFIFQYYREEENGRGNFPPRFSGLQFPNYSSELNVNALELDDSALYLCASSPAVAGGTYEQYFGPGTRLTVT.

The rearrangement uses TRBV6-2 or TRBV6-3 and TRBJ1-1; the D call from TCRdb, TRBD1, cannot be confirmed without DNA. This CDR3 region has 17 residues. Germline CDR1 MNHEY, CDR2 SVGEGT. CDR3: CASNHRESLMGNTEAFF.

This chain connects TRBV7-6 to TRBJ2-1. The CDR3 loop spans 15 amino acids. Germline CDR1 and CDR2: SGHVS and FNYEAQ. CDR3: CASSLADTTYNEQFF.

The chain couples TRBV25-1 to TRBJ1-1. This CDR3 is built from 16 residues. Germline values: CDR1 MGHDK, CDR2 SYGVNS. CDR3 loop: CASSEYPVDTNTEAFF.

The chain's CDR3 is CASSYWAGPNNEQFF. The gene calls are TRBV6-5 and TRBJ2-1; TCRdb picks TRBD2, but there is no DNA to check that call. Germline V gene sequence: CDR1 MNHEY, CDR2 SVGAGI. CDR3 length equals 15 residues.

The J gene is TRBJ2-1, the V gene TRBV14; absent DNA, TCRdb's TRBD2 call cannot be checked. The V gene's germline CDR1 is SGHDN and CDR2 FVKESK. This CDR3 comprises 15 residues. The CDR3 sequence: CASSELAGGPNEQFF.

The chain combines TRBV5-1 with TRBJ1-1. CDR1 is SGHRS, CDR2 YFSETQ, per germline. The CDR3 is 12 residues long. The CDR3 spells CASSLKNTEAFF.

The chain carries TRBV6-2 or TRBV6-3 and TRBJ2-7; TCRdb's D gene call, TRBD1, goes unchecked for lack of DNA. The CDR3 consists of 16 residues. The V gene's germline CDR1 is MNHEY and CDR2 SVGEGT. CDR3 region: CASSYSERQPTYEQYF.

The chain's CDR3 is CASSPLRASYEQYF. The chain joins TRBV27 to TRBJ2-7; TCRdb selects TRBD1, and the lack of DNA leaves this call unchecked. There are 14 residues in the CDR3. Germline V lookup: CDR1 MNHEY, CDR2 SMNVEV (reference sequence).

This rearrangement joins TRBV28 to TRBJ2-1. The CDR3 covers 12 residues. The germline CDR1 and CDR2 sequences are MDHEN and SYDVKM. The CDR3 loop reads CASSQGLNEQFF.

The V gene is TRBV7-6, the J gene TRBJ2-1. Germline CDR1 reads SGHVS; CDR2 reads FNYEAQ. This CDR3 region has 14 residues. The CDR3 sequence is CASSLTHLYNEQFF.